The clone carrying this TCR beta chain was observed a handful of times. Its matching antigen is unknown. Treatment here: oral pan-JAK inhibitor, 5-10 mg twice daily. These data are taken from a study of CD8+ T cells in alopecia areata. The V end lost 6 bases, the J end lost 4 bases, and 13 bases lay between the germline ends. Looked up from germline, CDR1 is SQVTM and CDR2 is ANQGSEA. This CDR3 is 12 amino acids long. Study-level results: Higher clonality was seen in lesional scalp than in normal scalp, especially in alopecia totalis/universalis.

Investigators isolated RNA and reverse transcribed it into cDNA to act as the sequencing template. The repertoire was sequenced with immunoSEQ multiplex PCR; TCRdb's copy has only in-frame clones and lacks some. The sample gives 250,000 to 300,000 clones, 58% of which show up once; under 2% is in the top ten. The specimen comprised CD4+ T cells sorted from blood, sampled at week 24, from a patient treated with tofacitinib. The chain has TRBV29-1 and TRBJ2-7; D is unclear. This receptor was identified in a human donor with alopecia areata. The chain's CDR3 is CSVTTQKYEQYF. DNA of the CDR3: TGCAGCGTCACAACCCAGAAATACGAGCAGTACTTC.